This record concerns one T cell receptor (beta chain) sequence. Antigen unknown. These data come from a study of Ad26.COV2.S vaccination and SARS-CoV-2 variants. Overall study context: Doses of Ad26.COV2.S were injected into muscle once or twice, 56 days apart.

The ends were cut back, 8 bases at V and 8 bases at J, with 24 bases in the middle. The CDR3 is made up of 15 amino acids. The germline gives CDR1 MNHEY, CDR2 SVGAGI. Specified treatment: roughly 20 received Ad26.COV2.S at low or high dose, single or two shots; 5 received placebo; per-sample allocation not given. Samples came from day 63 after the first vaccine or placebo injection. Spike of the Wuhan-strain SARS-CoV-2 was expressed by an Ad26 vector, which formed the vaccine. Profiling relied on immunoSEQ multiplex PCR, and the TCRdb table lists in-frame clones only, not all of them. Of about 480,000 clones in the sample, 87% were seen once. Whole-study findings and limits: The analyses of TCR breadth and depth may have understated the size of total T cell responses. After vaccination, reports described spike-specific CD8+ and CD4+ T cell responses as showing substantial breadth.

The TCR sequence derives from a person between 18 and 59 years old who received the Ad26.COV2.S COVID-19 vaccine or a placebo. The chain carries TRBV6-5 and TRBJ1-2; D is possibly TRBD1 (6 bases). The specimen comprised peripheral blood, sampled in a trial of Ad26.COV2.S vaccine versus placebo. The CDR3 spells CASGLMGARGGGYTF. The CDR3 DNA is TGTGCCAGCGGATTAATGGGGGCTCGAGGTGGAGGCTACACCTTC.